This T cell receptor beta chain was identified during a study of T-cell reconstitution after alpha-beta-depleted transplantation in children. This clonotype was found a few times. Using unique molecular identifiers, the investigators prepared the TCRbeta library. Each CDR3 protein gets one entry after TCRdb re-called the PCR reads with MiXCR. The sample has about 540,000 distinct CDR3 sequences; 15% to 20% are singletons. Germline CDR1 reads SQVTM; CDR2 reads ANQGSEA. This CDR3 comprises 12 residues. The ends were cut back, 4 bases at V and 4 bases at J, with 10 bases in the middle. This sequence was found in a human donor who donated a stem cell graft to a child with acute lymphoblastic leukemia. The sample in question was PBMCs from the stem cell graft donor, obtained from the stem cell graft. The chain couples TRBV29-1 to TRBJ1-2; no definite D call. The CDR3 reads CSVGGGAYGYTF. CDR3 nucleotides: TGCAGCGTTGGGGGAGGCGCCTATGGCTACACCTTC.